A selection of T cell receptor beta chains follows, all from one sample in a study of T cell changes during pregnancy in multiple sclerosis. TCRdb keeps only in-frame clones here, not all; method: immunoSEQ multiplex PCR. The sample includes over 30,000 clones, almost 95% of them seen just once. This material consisted of CD4+ T cells from peripheral blood mononuclear cells, taken after pregnancy. These receptors originate from a female donor with multiple sclerosis, enrolled in a pregnancy study. The CDR3 runs from the conserved cysteine through the conserved F or W. D genes are given only for firm matches. A clone size is listed for some rows: how often the clone was seen (once, few, many), or a class if it is expanded.

d_call j_call clone_size cdr3_length v_call cdr3_nt cdr3_aa
NA TRBJ1-2 NA 15 TRBV6-6 TGTGCCAGCAGTCGACCGGAACAGGGAGACTATGGCTACACCTTC CASSRPEQGDYGYTF
TRBD2 TRBJ2-1 NA 15 TRBV7-3 TGTGCCAGCAGCGCGGGACTAGCGGGGAACAATGAGCAGTTCTTC CASSAGLAGNNEQFF
NA TRBJ1-2 NA 11 TRBV6-1 TGTGCCAGCTCTTCTGCCCAGAAAAAAGACTTC CASSSAQKKDF
NA TRBJ1-4 NA 15 TRBV27 TGTGCCCGCAACGGTTGCGGGGCGTTGGGTGAAAAACTGTTTTTT CARNGCGALGEKLFF
TRBD1 TRBJ2-4 NA 16 TRBV11-1 TGTGCCAGCAGCTCACAGGGGGCGCGGGACAAAAACATTCAGTACTTC CASSSQGARDKNIQYF
NA TRBJ1-1 NA 15 TRBV7-9 TGTGCCAGCAGCTTGGGAAATATGGGGGCCGTGGCAGCTTTCTTT CASSLGNMGAVAAFF
NA TRBJ1-1 NA 15 TRBV9 TGTGCCAGCAGCAAATGGGCTTTACCCCCGGAAGGAGCTTTCTTT CASSKWALPPEGAFF
TRBD1 TRBJ2-2 NA 16 TRBV6-6 TGTGCCAGCAGTCCAGGGACAGGGGGTTCGAACGGGGAGCTGTTTTTT CASSPGTGGSNGELFF
NA TRBJ1-1 NA 15 TRBV6-6 TGTGCCAGCAGCCCTACGACAGGTTTGAACACTGAAGCTTTCTTT CASSPTTGLNTEAFF
TRBD1 TRBJ1-1 NA 13 TRBV19 TGTGCCAGTAGTGGCAGGGGGATCGCTGAAGCTTTCTTT CASSGRGIAEAFF
NA TRBJ2-2 once 14 TRBV6-6 TGTGCCAGCAGCCGGGACTTTAACACCGGGGAGCTGTTTTTT CASSRDFNTGELFF
NA TRBJ1-6 NA 15 TRBV15 TGTGCCACCAGCCCTCAGGACAGAAACTTCTCACCCCTCCACTTT CATSPQDRNFSPLHF
TRBD1 TRBJ1-1 once 13 TRBV15 TGTGCCACCAGCAATCACAGGGGAACTGAAGCTTTCTTT CATSNHRGTEAFF
TRBD1 TRBJ2-7 once 15 TRBV18 TGTGCCAGCTCATCGGTCGGGACAGGGAGAAACGAGCAGTACTTC CASSSVGTGRNEQYF
TRBD2 TRBJ2-1 NA 14 TRBV30 TGTGCCTGGAATCAAGCGGGACCTAAGGAGGAGCAGTTCTTC CAWNQAGPKEEQFF
NA TRBJ2-5 once 12 TRBV10-3 TGTGCCATCAGTGACAACACAGAGACCCAGTACTTC CAISDNTETQYF
TRBD1 TRBJ2-7 NA 14 TRBV19 TGTGCCAGTAGTATAGGGGCAGGGGGATACGAGCAGTACTTC CASSIGAGGYEQYF
NA TRBJ2-2 NA 14 TRBV25-1 TGTGCCAGCAGTGAACAGGGTGACACCGGGGAGCTGTTTTTT CASSEQGDTGELFF
TRBD1 TRBJ1-2 NA 17 TRBV27 TGTGCCAGCAGTCCGATAACCGGGACAGGCGTTCTCTATGGCTACACCTTC CASSPITGTGVLYGYTF
NA TRBJ1-2 NA 11 TRBV7-2 TGTGCCAGCAGCCCAGACTATGGCTACACCTTC CASSPDYGYTF
TRBD1 TRBJ1-1 NA 12 TRBV5-6 TGTGCCAGCAGCCATTCCCAGGGGGGAGCTTTCTTT CASSHSQGGAFF
TRBD2 TRBJ2-1 NA 19 TRBV18 TGTGCCAGCTCACCCCCGGGACTAGCGGGGGGGCACGGTAACAATGAGCAGTTCTTC CASSPPGLAGGHGNNEQFF
NA TRBJ1-5 NA 13 TRBV30 TGTGCCTGGAGTTCCCACCCGGGTCAGCCCCAGCATTTT CAWSSHPGQPQHF
TRBD1 TRBJ2-3 NA 15 TRBV5-4 TGTGCCAGCAGGTCTGGGACAGGGCTGACAGATACGCAGTATTTT CASRSGTGLTDTQYF
NA TRBJ1-3 NA 15 TRBV2 TGTGCCAGCAGCGTAGACGGGGTATCTGGAAACACCATATATTTT CASSVDGVSGNTIYF
NA TRBJ1-5 NA 14 TRBV27 TGTGCCAGCAGTCTAGAGTACGCGCATCAGCCCCAGCATTTT CASSLEYAHQPQHF
TRBD1 TRBJ1-2 NA 16 TRBV9 TGTGCCAGCAGCGTAGGGACAGGGATGGGTAACTATGGCTACACCTTC CASSVGTGMGNYGYTF
TRBD1 TRBJ2-5 NA 18 TRBV9 TGTGCCAGCAGCGTAGGGGATGGACAGGGTCGATACCAAGAGACCCAGTACTTC CASSVGDGQGRYQETQYF
NA TRBJ2-5 NA 14 TRBV5-4 TGTGCCAGCACCGTGACAGGTCGGAGAGAGACCCAGTACTTC CASTVTGRRETQYF
NA TRBJ1-2 once 16 TRBV5-6 TGTGCCAGCAGCTTGGCCGGTGTCAGGCCCCACTATGGCTACACCTTC CASSLAGVRPHYGYTF
TRBD1 TRBJ1-6 few 14 TRBV6-1 TGTGCCAGCAACTTAAGACAGGGGAATTCACCCCTCCACTTT CASNLRQGNSPLHF
NA TRBJ2-6 NA 16 TRBV7-8 TGTGCCAGCAGCTCCCGAGCGAAAACTGGGGCCAACGTCCTGACTTTC CASSSRAKTGANVLTF
NA TRBJ1-4 NA 14 TRBV5-4 TGTGCCAGCAGATCTAGCGCAACTAATGAAAAACTGTTTTTT CASRSSATNEKLFF
NA TRBJ1-5 NA 13 TRBV10-3 TGTGCCATCAGCCCGGGTGGCAATCAGCCCCAGCATTTT CAISPGGNQPQHF
TRBD1 TRBJ1-6 NA 14 TRBV14 TGTGCCAGCAGTGTCACAGGGGGAAATTCACCCCTCCACTTT CASSVTGGNSPLHF
NA TRBJ2-1 NA 16 TRBV11-3 TGTGCCAGCAGCCCTACCCGCGGGAATGCCTACAATGAGCAGTTCTTC CASSPTRGNAYNEQFF
TRBD2 TRBJ2-1 NA 16 TRBV5-1 TGCGCCAGCAGCTTGGAAGCGGGGGCCGCCTACAATGAGCAGTTCTTC CASSLEAGAAYNEQFF
NA TRBJ1-1 NA 16 TRBV27 TGTGCCAGCAGCCCGACTGAGGGCCCCAGTTCCACTGAAGCTTTCTTT CASSPTEGPSSTEAFF
TRBD2 TRBJ2-1 once 15 TRBV14 TGTGCCAGCAGACCCACTAGCGGGACCTACAATGAGCAGTTCTTC CASRPTSGTYNEQFF
NA TRBJ2-7 NA 14 TRBV10-3 TGTGCCATCAGTGAGTCAGCTCGGGCGGGGGAGCAGTACTTC CAISESARAGEQYF
NA TRBJ2-7 NA 13 TRBV19 TGTGCCAGTAGTATAACAGGCTCCTACGAGCAGTACTTC CASSITGSYEQYF
NA TRBJ1-2 NA 13 TRBV6-5 TGTGCCAGCACAAGGTCGGGTAACTATGGCTACACCTTC CASTRSGNYGYTF
NA TRBJ1-5 NA 13 TRBV19 TGTGCCAGTAGTGTCCAAGAGAACCAGCCCCAGCATTTT CASSVQENQPQHF
NA TRBJ1-2 NA 13 TRBV9 TGTGCCAGCAGCGTTACTCCGAACTATGGCTACACCTTC CASSVTPNYGYTF
TRBD1 TRBJ1-5 once 15 TRBV6-5 TGTGCCAGCAGTCGTGGACAGGGTTGGACTCAGCCCCAGCATTTT CASSRGQGWTQPQHF